This entry describes one T cell receptor beta chain. Its antigen is not known. TCRdb ran MiXCR on the 5' RACE reads and lists one entry per CDR3 protein. The sample records around 310,000 distinct CDR3 sequences, about 13% being singletons. With 4 bases clipped from V and 3 bases from J, the junction kept 4 bases outside the gene matches. From germline, CDR1 is DFQATT and CDR2 SNEGSKA (reference sequence). The CDR3 covers 14 residues. The data stem from a study of T-cell memory formation after mild COVID-19. Notes on the study in general: A second wave of clones peaked on day 37, and their SARS-CoV-2 specificity went unconfirmed.

Material for sequencing was PBMCs or a T cell subset sorted from them (not recorded which). This receptor was identified in a man aged 18 to 30 who had mild COVID-19 (a few samples of this study predate the infection). Cell type and time point are not known. This sequence joins TRBV20-1 and TRBJ2-1, with 9 bases that match TRBD2. The CDR3 here is CSAIERGVYNEQFF. In DNA, the CDR3 is TGCAGTGCTATTGAGCGGGGGGTCTACAATGAGCAGTTCTTC.